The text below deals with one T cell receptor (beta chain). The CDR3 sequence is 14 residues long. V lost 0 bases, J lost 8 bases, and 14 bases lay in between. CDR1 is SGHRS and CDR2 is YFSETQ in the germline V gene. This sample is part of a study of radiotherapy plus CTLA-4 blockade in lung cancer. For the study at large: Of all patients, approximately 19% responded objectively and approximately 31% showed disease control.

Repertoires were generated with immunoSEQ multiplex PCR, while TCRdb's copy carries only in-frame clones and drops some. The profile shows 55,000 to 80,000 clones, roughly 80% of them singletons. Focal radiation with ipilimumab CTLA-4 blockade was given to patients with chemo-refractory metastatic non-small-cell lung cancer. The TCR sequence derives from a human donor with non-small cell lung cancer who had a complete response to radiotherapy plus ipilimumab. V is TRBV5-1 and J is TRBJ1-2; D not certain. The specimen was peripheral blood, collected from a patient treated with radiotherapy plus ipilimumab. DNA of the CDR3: TGCGCCAGCAGCTTGGGGCCAACGGGGAGCGGCTACACCTTC. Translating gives CASSLGPTGSGYTF.